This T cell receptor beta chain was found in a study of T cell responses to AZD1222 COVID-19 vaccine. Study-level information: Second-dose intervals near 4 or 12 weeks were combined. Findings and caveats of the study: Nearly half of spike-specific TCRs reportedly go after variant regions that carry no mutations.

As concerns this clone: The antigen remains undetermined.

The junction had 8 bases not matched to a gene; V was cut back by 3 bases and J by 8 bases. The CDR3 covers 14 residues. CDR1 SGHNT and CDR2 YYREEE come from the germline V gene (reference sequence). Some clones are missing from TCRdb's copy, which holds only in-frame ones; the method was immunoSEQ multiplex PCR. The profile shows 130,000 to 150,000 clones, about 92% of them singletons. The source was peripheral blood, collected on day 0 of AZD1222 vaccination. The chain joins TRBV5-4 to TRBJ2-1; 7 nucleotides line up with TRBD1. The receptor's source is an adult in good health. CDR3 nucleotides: TGTGCCAGCAGCTCGGGTAGGGGGCTCGATGAGCAGTTCTTC. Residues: CASSSGRGLDEQFF.